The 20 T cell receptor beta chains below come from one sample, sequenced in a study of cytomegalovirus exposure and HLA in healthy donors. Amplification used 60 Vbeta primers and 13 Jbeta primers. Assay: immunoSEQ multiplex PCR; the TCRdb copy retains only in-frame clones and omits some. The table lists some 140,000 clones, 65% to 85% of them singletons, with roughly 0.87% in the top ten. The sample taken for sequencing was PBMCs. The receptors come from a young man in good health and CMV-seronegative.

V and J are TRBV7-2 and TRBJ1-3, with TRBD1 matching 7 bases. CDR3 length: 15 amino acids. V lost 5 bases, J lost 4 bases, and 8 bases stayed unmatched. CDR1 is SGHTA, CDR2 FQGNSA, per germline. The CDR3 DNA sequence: TGTGCCAGCAGCCGAGACAGGGTAACCGGAAACACCATATATTTT. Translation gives CASSRDRVTGNTIYF.

CDR3 in amino acids: CASSLRGPTQPQHF. The CDR3 DNA sequence: TGTGCCAGCAGTTTGCGGGGGCCCACTCAGCCCCAGCATTTT. This chain uses TRBV28 with TRBJ1-5; possibly TRBD1 for D (6 bases). Germline-derived CDR1 and CDR2 are MDHEN and SYDVKM. The V end lost 3 bases, the J end lost 6 bases, and 12 bases lay between the germline ends. CDR3 size: 14 residues.

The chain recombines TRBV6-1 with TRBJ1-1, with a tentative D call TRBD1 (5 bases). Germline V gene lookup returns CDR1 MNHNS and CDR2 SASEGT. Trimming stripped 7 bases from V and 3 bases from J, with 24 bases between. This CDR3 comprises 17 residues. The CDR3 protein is CASTEAGGLSLDTEAFF. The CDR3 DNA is TGTGCCAGCACGGAAGCCGGGGGACTATCCCTGGACACTGAAGCTTTCTTT.

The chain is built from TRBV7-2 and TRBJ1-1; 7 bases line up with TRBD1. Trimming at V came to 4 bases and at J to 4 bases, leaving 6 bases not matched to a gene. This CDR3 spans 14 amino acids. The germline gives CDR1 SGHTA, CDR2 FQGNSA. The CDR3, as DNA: TGTGCCAGCAGCTCCAGACAGGGCGGCACTGAAGCTTTCTTT. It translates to CASSSRQGGTEAFF.

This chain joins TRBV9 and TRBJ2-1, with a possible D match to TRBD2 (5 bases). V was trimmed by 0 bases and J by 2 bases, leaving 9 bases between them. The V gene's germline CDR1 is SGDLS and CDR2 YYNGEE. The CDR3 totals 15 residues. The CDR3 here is CASSVERFPYNEQFF. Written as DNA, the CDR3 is TGTGCCAGCAGCGTAGAGCGGTTCCCCTACAATGAGCAGTTCTTC.

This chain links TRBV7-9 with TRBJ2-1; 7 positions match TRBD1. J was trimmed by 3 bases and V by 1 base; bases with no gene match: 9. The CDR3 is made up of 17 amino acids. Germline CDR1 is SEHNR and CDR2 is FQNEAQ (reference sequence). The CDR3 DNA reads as TGTGCCAGCAGCTTAGAGGGTAAGAGACAGGGCTACAATGAGCAGTTCTTC. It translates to CASSLEGKRQGYNEQFF.

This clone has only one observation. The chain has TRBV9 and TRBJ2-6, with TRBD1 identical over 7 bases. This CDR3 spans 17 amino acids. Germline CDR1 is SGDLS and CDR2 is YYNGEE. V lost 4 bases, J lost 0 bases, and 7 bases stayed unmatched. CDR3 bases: TGTGCCAGCAGCTTCCGGGACAGACACTCTGGGGCCAACGTCCTGACTTTC. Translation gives CASSFRDRHSGANVLTF. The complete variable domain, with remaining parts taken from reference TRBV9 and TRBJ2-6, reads DSGVTQTPKHLITATGQRVTLRCSPRSGDLSVYWYQQSLDQGLQFLIQYYNGEERAKGNILERFSAQQFPDLHSELNLSSLELGDSALYFCASSFRDRHSGANVLTFGAGSRLTVL.

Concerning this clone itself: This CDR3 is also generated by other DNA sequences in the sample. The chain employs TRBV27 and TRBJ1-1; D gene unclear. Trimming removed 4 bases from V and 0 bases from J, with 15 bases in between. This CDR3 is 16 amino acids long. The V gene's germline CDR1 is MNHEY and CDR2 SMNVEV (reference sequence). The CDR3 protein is CASSSPPAGVNTEAFF. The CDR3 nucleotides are TGTGCCAGCAGTTCCCCGCCGGCGGGAGTGAACACTGAAGCTTTCTTT.

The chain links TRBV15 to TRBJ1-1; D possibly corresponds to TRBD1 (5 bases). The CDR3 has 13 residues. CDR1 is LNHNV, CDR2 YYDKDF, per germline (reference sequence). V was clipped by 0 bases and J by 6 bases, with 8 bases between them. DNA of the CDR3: TGTGCCACCAGCAGAGAAGGGGTAGCTGAAGCTTTCTTT. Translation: CATSREGVAEAFF.

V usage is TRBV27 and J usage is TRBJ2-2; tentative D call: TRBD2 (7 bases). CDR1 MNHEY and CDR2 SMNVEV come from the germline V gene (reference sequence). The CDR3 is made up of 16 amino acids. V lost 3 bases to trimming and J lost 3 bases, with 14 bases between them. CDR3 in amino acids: CASSLRGAGDTGELFF. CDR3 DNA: TGTGCCAGCAGTTTGAGGGGGGCGGGGGACACCGGGGAGCTGTTTTTT.

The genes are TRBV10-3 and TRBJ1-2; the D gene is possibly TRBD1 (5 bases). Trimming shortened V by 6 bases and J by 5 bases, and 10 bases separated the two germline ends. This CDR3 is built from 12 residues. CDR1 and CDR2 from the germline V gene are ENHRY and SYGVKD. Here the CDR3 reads CAIRGEGYGYTF. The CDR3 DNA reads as TGTGCCATCAGGGGGGAGGGTTATGGCTACACCTTC.

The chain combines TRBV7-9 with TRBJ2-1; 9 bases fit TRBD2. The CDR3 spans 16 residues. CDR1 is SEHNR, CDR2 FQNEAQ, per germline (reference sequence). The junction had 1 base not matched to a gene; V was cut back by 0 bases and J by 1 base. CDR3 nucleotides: TGTGCCAGCAGCTTAGCGAGCGGGGGGTCCTACAATGAGCAGTTCTTC. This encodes CASSLASGGSYNEQFF.

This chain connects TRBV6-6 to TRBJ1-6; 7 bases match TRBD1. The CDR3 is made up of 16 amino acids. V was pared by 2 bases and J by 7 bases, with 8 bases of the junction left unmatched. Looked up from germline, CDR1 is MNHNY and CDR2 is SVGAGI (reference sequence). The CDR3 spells CASSYRTGAKNSPLHF. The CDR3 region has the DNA TGTGCCAGCAGTTACCGGACAGGTGCAAAAAATTCACCCCTCCACTTT.

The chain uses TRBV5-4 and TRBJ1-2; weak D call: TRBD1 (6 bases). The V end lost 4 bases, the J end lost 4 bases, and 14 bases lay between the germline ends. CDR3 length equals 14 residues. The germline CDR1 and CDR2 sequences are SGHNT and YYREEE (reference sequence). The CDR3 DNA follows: TGTGCCAGCAGCGCTCGGACAGAGAGCTATGGCTACACCTTC. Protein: CASSARTESYGYTF.

The CDR3 spells CASSLVGTTNTEAFF. For the CDR3, the DNA is TGCGCCAGCAGCTTGGTAGGGACAACTAACACTGAAGCTTTCTTT. The chain uses TRBV5-1 and TRBJ1-1; perhaps TRBD1 as D (6 bases). Per germline, CDR1 SGHRS and CDR2 YFSETQ. The CDR3 contains 15 residues. The ends were cut back, 0 bases at V and 2 bases at J, with 11 bases in the middle.

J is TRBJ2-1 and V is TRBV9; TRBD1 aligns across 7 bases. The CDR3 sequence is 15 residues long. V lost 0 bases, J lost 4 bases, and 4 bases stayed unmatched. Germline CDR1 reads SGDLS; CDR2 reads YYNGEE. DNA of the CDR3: TGTGCCAGCAGCGTAGGAAAGGGGGCTTACAATGAGCAGTTCTTC. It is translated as CASSVGKGAYNEQFF.

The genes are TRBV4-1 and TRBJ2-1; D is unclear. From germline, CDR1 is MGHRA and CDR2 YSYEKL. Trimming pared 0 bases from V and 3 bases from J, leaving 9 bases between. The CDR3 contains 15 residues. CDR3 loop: CASSQDFPGYNEQFF. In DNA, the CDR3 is TGCGCCAGCAGCCAAGATTTCCCGGGCTACAATGAGCAGTTCTTC.

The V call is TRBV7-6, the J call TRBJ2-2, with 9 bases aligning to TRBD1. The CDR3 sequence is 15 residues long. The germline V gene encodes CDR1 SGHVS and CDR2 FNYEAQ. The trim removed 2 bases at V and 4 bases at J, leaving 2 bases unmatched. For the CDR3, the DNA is TGTGCCAGCAGCTTAACAGGGGGCGGCACCGGGGAGCTGTTTTTT. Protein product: CASSLTGGGTGELFF.

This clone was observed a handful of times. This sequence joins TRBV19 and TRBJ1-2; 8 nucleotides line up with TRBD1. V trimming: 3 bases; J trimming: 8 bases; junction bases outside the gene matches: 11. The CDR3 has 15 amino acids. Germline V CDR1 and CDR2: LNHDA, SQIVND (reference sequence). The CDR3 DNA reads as TGTGCCAGTAGTATGGTATGGGGACAGGAGGGCGGCTACACCTTC. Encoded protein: CASSMVWGQEGGYTF.

CDR3 sequence (DNA): TGTGCCAGCTCCTTTGCAGGTAATACCTACAATGAGCAGTTCTTC. Protein product: CASSFAGNTYNEQFF. The chain uses TRBV18 and TRBJ2-1; D gene ambiguous. Looked up from germline, CDR1 is KGHSH and CDR2 is LQKENI. The CDR3 is 15 amino acids. Trimming left V 6 bases short and J 2 bases short, with 14 bases between. Full variable domain (rest looked up from reference TRBV18 and TRBJ2-1): NAGVMQNPRHLVRRRGQEARLRCSPMKGHSHVYWYRQLPEEGLKFMVYLQKENIIDESGMPKERFSAEFPKEGPSILRIQQVVRGDSAAYFCASSFAGNTYNEQFFGPGTRLTVL.